This T cell receptor (beta chain) was identified in a study of blood T cell repertoires in COVID-19. Study summary: Samples of COVID-19 (acute and convalescent) were obtained from the United States, Italy and Spain. Sources were T cells, B-cell-depleted T cells, or PBMCs; the material itself was cDNA or gDNA.

J was trimmed by 4 bases and V by 1 base; bases with no gene match: 11. In germline, CDR1 is GTSNPN, CDR2 SVGIG (reference sequence). The CDR3 extends over 16 amino acids. Per the original methods: Reference gene primer amplification in the assay estimated nucleated cell counts. Profiled with immunoSEQ multiplex PCR; TCRdb holds only in-frame clones, not every one. That table gives V, J and clone size, and the DNA gave D and trimming. Of 85,000 to 100,000 clones listed, approximately 90% are singletons. V is TRBV30 and J is TRBJ1-1; TRBD1 agrees at 8 bases. Sequencing was done on a sample of peripheral blood. The TCR sequence derives from a man in his 60s with acute or convalescent COVID-19. CDR3 DNA: TGTGCCTGGAGTGCCGGGACAGGTTATTTGGCCACTGAAGCTTTCTTT. This translates into CAWSAGTGYLATEAFF.